The 26 T cell receptor beta chains below come from one sample, sequenced in a study of monozygotic twins with inflammatory bowel disease. TCRdb re-called the 5' RACE reads and gives one entry per CDR3 protein, without DNA. The table lists about 440,000 distinct CDR3 sequences. Source material: blood. The receptors originated from a human donor with ulcerative colitis or Crohn's disease, or a healthy co-twin of an affected twin (not recorded which).

The rearrangement joins TRBV20-1 to TRBJ2-6. The CDR3 length is 13 residues. The germline V gene encodes CDR1 DFQATT and CDR2 SNEGSKA (reference sequence). CDR3 loop: CSAKTSGANVLTF.

This chain links TRBV7-2 with TRBJ2-7; TCRdb indicates TRBD1, and absent DNA this call remains unverified. The germline gives CDR1 SGHTA, CDR2 FQGNSA. The length of the CDR3 is 16 residues. The CDR3 reads CASSLGLGTGGYEQYF.

V and J are TRBV29-1 and TRBJ2-3; checking the TCRdb D call of TRBD2 is not possible without DNA. This CDR3 region has 14 residues. Germline CDR1 SQVTM, CDR2 ANQGSEA. The chain's CDR3 is CSVEGLAGVDTQYF.

The chain employs TRBV13 and TRBJ2-3; as DNA is missing, the TRBD1 call by TCRdb cannot be tested. The CDR3 is 15 residues long. Looked up from germline, CDR1 is PRHDT and CDR2 is FYEKMQ (reference sequence). CDR3 residues: CASTPRGFSTDTQYF.

The CDR3: CASSPRGGAITGELFF. This chain joins TRBV6-1 and TRBJ2-2; TCRdb selects TRBD1, and the lack of DNA leaves this call unchecked. CDR1 is MNHNS, CDR2 SASEGT, per germline. The CDR3 is 16 residues long.

The chain is built from TRBV11-2 and TRBJ2-5; the D call from TCRdb, TRBD1, cannot be confirmed without DNA. Germline CDR1 and CDR2: SGHAT and FQNNGV. The CDR3 sequence is 19 residues long. CDR3 amino acids: CASSLDSQGVPNRQETQYF. Full variable domain (remainder filled in from reference TRBV11-2 and TRBJ2-5): EAGVAQSPRYKIIEKRQSVAFWCNPISGHATLYWYQQILGQGPKLLIQFQNNGVVDDSQLPKDRFSAERLKGVDSTLKIQPAKLEDSAVYLCASSLDSQGVPNRQETQYFGPGTRLLVL.

The genes are TRBV7-6 and TRBJ2-5; the TCRdb call, TRBD2, lacks DNA for checking. Germline V CDR1 and CDR2: SGHVS, FNYEAQ. The CDR3 loop spans 19 amino acids. CDR3 loop: CASSLKAPTAGGRKETQYF.

The chain links TRBV30 to TRBJ1-6. Germline V CDR1 and CDR2: GTSNPN, SVGIG (reference sequence). The CDR3 runs to 12 residues. The chain's CDR3 is CAWSPAGSPLHF.

The genes are TRBV7-9 and TRBJ2-1; lacking DNA, the TRBD1 call made by TCRdb goes unchecked. CDR1 and CDR2 (germline): SEHNR, FQNEAQ (reference sequence). The CDR3 has 13 amino acids. The CDR3 here is CASSQGTGGVQFF.

This chain uses TRBV20-1 with TRBJ1-4; with no DNA, the TCRdb D assignment of TRBD1 cannot be verified. The germline V gene encodes CDR1 DFQATT and CDR2 SNEGSKA (reference sequence). This CDR3 is built from 13 residues. CDR3 sequence: CSAPGTGREKLFF.

The chain recombines TRBV7-2 with TRBJ1-2; with no DNA, the TCRdb D assignment of TRBD1 cannot be verified. This CDR3 region has 16 residues. Germline CDR1 reads SGHTA; CDR2 reads FQGNSA. CDR3: CASSLLWDLANYGYTF.

The rearrangement uses TRBV5-1 and TRBJ1-2. CDR1 is SGHRS and CDR2 is YFSETQ in the germline V gene. This CDR3 is 13 amino acids long. The CDR3 sequence is CASSLEGYVGYTF.

The rearrangement uses TRBV7-6 and TRBJ2-5. The germline V gene encodes CDR1 SGHVS and CDR2 FNYEAQ. CDR3 size: 16 residues. The CDR3 reads CASSLFTGEGRETQYF.

The rearrangement uses TRBV20-1 and TRBJ2-1. The CDR3 runs 14 residues. CDR1 is DFQATT and CDR2 is SNEGSKA in the germline V gene (reference sequence). The CDR3 sequence is CSARDRGVGNEQFF.

The chain links TRBV5-1 to TRBJ1-2; TCRdb returns TRBD1, unconfirmable since there is no DNA. This CDR3 region has 14 residues. Germline CDR1 and CDR2: SGHRS and YFSETQ. CDR3 sequence: CASSLAGGNYGYTF.

The V and J genes are TRBV7-3 and TRBJ2-2; TCRdb returns TRBD1, unconfirmable since there is no DNA. This CDR3 is built from 15 residues. Germline CDR1 and CDR2: SGHTA and FQGTGA. The CDR3 here is CASSHGPGGTGELFF.

The rearrangement uses TRBV5-1 and TRBJ2-1; without DNA, the TCRdb call of TRBD1 cannot be checked. The CDR3 loop spans 16 amino acids. Germline values: CDR1 SGHRS, CDR2 YFSETQ. This chain's CDR3 is CASSLEGAASYNEQFF.

The chain carries TRBV20-1 and TRBJ2-1. Per the germline V gene, CDR1 is DFQATT and CDR2 is SNEGSKA (reference sequence). This CDR3 spans 15 amino acids. CDR3 residues: CSARSGESSYNEQFF.

V gene TRBV12-3 or TRBV12-4 combines with J gene TRBJ1-2. The CDR3 has 11 residues. CDR3 amino acids: CASSFDHGYTF.

The rearrangement links TRBV19 to TRBJ2-1. CDR1 and CDR2 from the germline V gene are LNHDA and SQIVND (reference sequence). This CDR3 contains 12 residues. This CDR3 reads CASGDFYNEQFF.

The chain joins TRBV18 to TRBJ1-2. In germline, CDR1 is KGHSH, CDR2 LQKENI. The CDR3 loop spans 11 amino acids. The chain's CDR3 is CASSPGEGYTF.

This sequence joins TRBV20-1 and TRBJ1-6. The CDR3 totals 13 residues. Germline lookup yields CDR1 DFQATT and CDR2 SNEGSKA (reference sequence). The chain's CDR3 is CSASAGHNSPLHF.

The chain employs TRBV2 and TRBJ1-1; TCRdb's assignment of TRBD1 cannot be checked, as there is no DNA. The CDR3 covers 14 residues. Germline V gene lookup returns CDR1 SNHLY and CDR2 FYNNEI. CDR3 in amino acids: CASSIQGVSTEAFF.

V gene TRBV5-1 combines with J gene TRBJ2-5; TCRdb outputs TRBD2, but without DNA this stays unchecked. The CDR3 runs to 15 residues. The germline gives CDR1 SGHRS, CDR2 YFSETQ. This CDR3 is CASSLAGGPSETQYF.

The genes are TRBV20-1 and TRBJ1-5; TCRdb indicates TRBD1, and absent DNA this call remains unverified. The CDR3 spans 15 residues. The germline V gene has CDR1 DFQATT and CDR2 SNEGSKA (reference sequence). The CDR3 sequence: CSAREPGGVGQPQHF.

This chain joins TRBV20-1 and TRBJ2-1; no DNA is available, so the TRBD2 call from TCRdb remains unchecked. The CDR3 runs 15 residues. The germline gives CDR1 DFQATT, CDR2 SNEGSKA (reference sequence). The chain's CDR3 is CSARDGRGLNNEQFF.